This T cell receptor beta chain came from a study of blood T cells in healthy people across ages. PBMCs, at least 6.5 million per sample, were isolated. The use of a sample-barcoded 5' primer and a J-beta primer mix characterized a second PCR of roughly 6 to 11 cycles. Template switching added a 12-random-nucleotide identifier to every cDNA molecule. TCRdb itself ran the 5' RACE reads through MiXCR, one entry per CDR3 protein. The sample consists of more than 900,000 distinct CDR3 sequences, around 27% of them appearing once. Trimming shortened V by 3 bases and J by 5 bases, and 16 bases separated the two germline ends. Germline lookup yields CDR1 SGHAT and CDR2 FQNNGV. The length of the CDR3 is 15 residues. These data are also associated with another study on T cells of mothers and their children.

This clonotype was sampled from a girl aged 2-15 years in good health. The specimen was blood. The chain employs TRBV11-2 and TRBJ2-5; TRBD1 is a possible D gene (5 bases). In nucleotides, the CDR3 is TGTGCCAGCAGCTTGAGTGGCAGGGAAGGGGAGACCCAGTACTTC. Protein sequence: CASSLSGREGETQYF.